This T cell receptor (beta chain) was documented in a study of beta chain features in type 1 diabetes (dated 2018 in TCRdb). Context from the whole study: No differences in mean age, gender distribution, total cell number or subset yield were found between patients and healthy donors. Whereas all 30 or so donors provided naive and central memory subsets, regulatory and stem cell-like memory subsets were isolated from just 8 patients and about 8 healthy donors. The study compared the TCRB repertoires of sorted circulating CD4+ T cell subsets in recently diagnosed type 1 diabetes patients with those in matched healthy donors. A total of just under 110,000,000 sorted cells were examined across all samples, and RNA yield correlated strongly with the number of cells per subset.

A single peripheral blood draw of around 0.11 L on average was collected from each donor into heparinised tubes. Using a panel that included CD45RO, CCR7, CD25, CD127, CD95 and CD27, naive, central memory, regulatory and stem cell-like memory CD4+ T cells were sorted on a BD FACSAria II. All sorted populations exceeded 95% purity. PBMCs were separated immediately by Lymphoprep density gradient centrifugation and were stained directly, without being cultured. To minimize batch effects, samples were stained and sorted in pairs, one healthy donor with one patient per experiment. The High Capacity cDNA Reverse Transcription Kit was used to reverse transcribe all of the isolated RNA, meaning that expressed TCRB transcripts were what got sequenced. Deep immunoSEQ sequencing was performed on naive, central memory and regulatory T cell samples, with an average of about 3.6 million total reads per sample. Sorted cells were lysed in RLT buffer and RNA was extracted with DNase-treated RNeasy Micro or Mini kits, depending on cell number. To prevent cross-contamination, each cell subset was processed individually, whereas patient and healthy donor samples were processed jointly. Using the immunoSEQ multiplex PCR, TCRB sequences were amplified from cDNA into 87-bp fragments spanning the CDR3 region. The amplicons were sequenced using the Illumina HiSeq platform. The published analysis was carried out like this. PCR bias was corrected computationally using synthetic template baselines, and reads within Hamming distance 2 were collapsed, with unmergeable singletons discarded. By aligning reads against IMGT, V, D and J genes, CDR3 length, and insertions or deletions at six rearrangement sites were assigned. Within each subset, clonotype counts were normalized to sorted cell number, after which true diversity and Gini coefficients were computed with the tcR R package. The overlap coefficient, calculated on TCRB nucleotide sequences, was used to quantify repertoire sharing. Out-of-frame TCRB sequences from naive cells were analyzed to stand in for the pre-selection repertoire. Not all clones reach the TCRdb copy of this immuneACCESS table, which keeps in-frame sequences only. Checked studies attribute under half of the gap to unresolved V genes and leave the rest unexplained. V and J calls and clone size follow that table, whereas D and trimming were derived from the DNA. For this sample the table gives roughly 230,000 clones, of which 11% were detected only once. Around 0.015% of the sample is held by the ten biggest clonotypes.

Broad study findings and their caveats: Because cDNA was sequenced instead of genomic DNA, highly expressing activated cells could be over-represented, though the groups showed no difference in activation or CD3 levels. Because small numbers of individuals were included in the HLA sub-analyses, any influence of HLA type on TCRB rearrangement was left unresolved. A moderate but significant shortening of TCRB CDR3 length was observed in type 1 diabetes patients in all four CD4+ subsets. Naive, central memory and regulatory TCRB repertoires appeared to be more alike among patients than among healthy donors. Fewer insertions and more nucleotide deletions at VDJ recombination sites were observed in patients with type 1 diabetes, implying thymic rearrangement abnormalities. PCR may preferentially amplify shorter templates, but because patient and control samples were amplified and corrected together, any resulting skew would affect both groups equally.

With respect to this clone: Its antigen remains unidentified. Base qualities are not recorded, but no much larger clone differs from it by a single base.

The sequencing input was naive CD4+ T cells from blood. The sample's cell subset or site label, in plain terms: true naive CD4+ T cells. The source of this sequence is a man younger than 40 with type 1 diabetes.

The nucleotides read TGTGCCAGCAGTTACGATGGGACAGTCTATGGCTACACCTTC. It translates as CASSYDGTVYGYTF. Recombination linked TRBV6-6 to TRBJ1-2; 7 middle bases align to TRBD1. The germline V and J ends show losses of 2 bases and 4 bases respectively, and no gene match explains 4 bases of the junction. Based on the germline V gene (reference sequence), the CDR1 and CDR2 sequences are MNHNY and SVGAGI. Counted from cysteine to phenylalanine, this CDR3 has 14 amino acids. Only the CDR3 region is kept as DNA, spanning 42 bases read in frame from base 1.